A selection of T cell receptor beta chains follows, all from one sample in a study of siplizumab effects on memory and regulatory T cells. Assay used: immunoSEQ multiplex PCR; TCRdb lists only in-frame clones, some missing. The sample consists of tens of thousands of clones, around 95% of them appearing once. The sequencing input was naive CD4+ T cells sorted from blood. Source of these receptors: a human donor in good health. Each CDR3 is given with its conserved first and last residue. D genes are given only for firm matches. Part of the rows lack a size; the others show once, few, many or a class for expanded clones.

>TRBV7-3|NA|TRBJ2-1|NA
CASSVSRDNEQFF
TGTGCCAGCAGCGTCAGTCGGGACAATGAGCAGTTCTTC
>TRBV10-3|NA|TRBJ1-3|TRBD1
CAIGDSSGNTIYF
TGTGCCATCGGGGACAGCTCTGGAAACACCATATATTTT
>TRBV5-4|NA|TRBJ2-1|TRBD2
CASSLAGGGNEQFF
TGTGCCAGCAGCTTAGCGGGGGGTGGGAATGAGCAGTTCTTC
>TRBV2|few|TRBJ1-5|NA
CASSSPGANQPQHF
TGTGCCAGCAGCTCCCCGGGGGCCAATCAGCCCCAGCATTTT
>TRBV5-6|NA|TRBJ2-3|TRBD2
CASSGSGPPDTQYF
TGTGCCAGCAGCGGTAGCGGGCCCCCAGATACGCAGTATTTT
>TRBV5-1|NA|TRBJ2-7|NA
CASSSEGRYEQYF
TGCGCCAGCAGCTCAGAAGGACGCTACGAGCAGTACTTC
>TRBV6-1|NA|TRBJ2-7|NA
CASSEQGRNYEQYF
TGTGCCAGCAGCGAACAGGGACGGAACTACGAGCAGTACTTC
>TRBV7-9|NA|TRBJ1-2|NA
CASSYGHYYGYTF
TGTGCCAGCAGCTACGGCCACTACTATGGCTACACCTTC
>TRBV2|NA|TRBJ1-1|NA
CASSEGVNTEAFF
TGTGCCAGCAGTGAAGGGGTGAACACTGAAGCTTTCTTT
>TRBV10-1|NA|TRBJ2-7|NA
CASKDTHGEEQYF
TGCGCCAGCAAGGACACCCACGGAGAGGAGCAGTACTTC
>TRBV10-1|NA|TRBJ1-1|NA
CASSEGTEAFF
TGCGCCAGCAGTGAGGGGACTGAAGCTTTCTTT
>TRBV6-6|once|TRBJ1-1|NA
CASSLEGAEAFF
TGTGCCAGCAGTCTTGAGGGGGCTGAAGCTTTCTTT
>TRBV7-3|NA|TRBJ2-5|TRBD2
CASSLGPLGLAVETQYF
TGTGCCAGCAGCTTAGGGCCATTGGGACTAGCCGTGGAGACCCAGTACTTC
>TRBV7-6|once|TRBJ1-2|TRBD1
CASSLKGALGYTF
TGTGCCAGCAGCTTAAAGGGGGCTCTTGGCTACACCTTC
>TRBV7-2|NA|TRBJ2-1|NA
CASSASYNEQFF
TGTGCCAGCAGCGCTTCATACAATGAGCAGTTCTTC
>TRBV7-8|NA|TRBJ2-3|NA
CASSLSASDGGSTDTQYF
TGTGCCAGCAGTCTTTCCGCTTCTGACGGAGGGAGCACAGATACGCAGTATTTT
>TRBV15|NA|TRBJ1-3|NA
CATSSQTTLSGNTIYF
TGTGCCACCAGCAGTCAGACAACCCTTTCTGGAAACACCATATATTTT
>TRBV18|once|TRBJ2-1|TRBD1
CASRQGSSSYNEQFF
TGTGCCAGCAGACAGGGGTCGAGCTCCTACAATGAGCAGTTCTTC
>TRBV2|NA|TRBJ2-3|NA
CASRNRYLDTQYF
TGTGCCAGCAGGAACAGGTACCTGGATACGCAGTATTTT
>TRBV5-4|NA|TRBJ2-5|NA
CASSLGLLHQETQYF
TGTGCCAGCAGCTTGGGCCTGTTACACCAAGAGACCCAGTACTTC
>TRBV7-7|NA|TRBJ2-5|NA
CASSLSGETQYF
TGTGCCAGCAGCCTATCCGGAGAGACCCAGTACTTC
>TRBV6-1|NA|TRBJ2-1|TRBD1
CASSLGQDSYNEQFF
TGTGCCAGCAGCCTGGGACAGGACTCCTACAATGAGCAGTTCTTC
>TRBV9|NA|TRBJ2-4|TRBD2
CASSVDGLAGGLAKNIQYF
TGTGCCAGCAGCGTAGATGGACTAGCGGGGGGACTAGCCAAAAACATTCAGTACTTC
>TRBV5-5|once|TRBJ2-5|NA
CASSVGLEETQYF
TGTGCCAGCAGCGTCGGCTTAGAAGAGACCCAGTACTTC